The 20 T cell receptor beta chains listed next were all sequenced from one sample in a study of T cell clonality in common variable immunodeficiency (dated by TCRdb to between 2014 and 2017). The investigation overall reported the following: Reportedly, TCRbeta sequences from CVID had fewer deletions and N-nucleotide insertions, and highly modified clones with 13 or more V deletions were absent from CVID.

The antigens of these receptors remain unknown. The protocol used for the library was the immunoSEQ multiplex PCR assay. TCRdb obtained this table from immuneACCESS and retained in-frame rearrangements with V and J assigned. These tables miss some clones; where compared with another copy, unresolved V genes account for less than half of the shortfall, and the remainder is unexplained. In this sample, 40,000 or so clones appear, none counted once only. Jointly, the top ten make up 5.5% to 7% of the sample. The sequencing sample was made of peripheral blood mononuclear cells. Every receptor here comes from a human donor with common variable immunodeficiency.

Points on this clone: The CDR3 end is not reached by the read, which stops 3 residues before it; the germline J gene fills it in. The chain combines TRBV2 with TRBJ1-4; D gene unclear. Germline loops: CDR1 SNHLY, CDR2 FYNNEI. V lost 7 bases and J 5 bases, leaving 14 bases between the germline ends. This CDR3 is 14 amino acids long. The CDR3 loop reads CASKVRGLNEKLFF. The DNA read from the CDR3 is TGTGCCAGCAAGGTTAGAGGGTTGAATGAAAAA.

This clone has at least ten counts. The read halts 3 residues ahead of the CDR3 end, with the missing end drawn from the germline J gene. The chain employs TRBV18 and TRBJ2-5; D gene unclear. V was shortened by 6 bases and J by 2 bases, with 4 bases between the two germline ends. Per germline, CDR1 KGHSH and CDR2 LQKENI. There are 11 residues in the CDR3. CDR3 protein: CASSQQETQYF. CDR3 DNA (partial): TGTGCCAGCTCTCAACAAGAGACC.

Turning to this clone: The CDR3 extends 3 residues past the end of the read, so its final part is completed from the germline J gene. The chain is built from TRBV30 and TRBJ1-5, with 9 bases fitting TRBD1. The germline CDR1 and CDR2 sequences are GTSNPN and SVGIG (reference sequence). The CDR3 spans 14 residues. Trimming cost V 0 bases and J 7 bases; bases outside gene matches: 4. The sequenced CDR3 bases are TGTGCCTGGAGTGTACGGACAGGGGACCAGCCC. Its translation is CAWSVRTGDQP. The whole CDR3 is CAWSVRTGDQPQHF.

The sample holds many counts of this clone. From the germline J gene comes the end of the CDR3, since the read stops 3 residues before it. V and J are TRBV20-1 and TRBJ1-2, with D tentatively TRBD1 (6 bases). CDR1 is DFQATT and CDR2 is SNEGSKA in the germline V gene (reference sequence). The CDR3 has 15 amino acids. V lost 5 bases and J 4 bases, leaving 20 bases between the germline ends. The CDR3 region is CSAESAGAGGYGYTF. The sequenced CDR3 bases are TGCAGTGCTGAAAGCGCGGGGGCGGGTGGCTATGGC.

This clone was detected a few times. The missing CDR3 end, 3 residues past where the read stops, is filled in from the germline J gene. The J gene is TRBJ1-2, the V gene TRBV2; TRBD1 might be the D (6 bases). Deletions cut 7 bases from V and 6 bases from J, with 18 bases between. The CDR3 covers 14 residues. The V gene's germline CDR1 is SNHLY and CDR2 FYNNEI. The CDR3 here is CASNLQGLVDGYTF. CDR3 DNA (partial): TGTGCCAGCAACCTTCAGGGGTTAGTTGATGGC.

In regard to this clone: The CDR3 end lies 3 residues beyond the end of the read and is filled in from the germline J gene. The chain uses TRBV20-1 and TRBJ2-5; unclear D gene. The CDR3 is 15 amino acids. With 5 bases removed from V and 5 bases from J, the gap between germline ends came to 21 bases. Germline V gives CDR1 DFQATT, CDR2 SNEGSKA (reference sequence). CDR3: CSAGRTNEAVETQYF. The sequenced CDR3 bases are TGCAGTGCTGGAAGAACTAACGAAGCTGTTGAGACC.

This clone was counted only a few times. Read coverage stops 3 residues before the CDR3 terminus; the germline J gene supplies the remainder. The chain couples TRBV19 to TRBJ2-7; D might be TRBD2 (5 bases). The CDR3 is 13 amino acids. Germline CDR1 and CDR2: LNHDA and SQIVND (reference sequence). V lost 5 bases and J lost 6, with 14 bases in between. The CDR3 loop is CASSYFGRGEQYF. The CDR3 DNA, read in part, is TGTGCCAGTAGTTACTTCGGTCGGGGCGAG.

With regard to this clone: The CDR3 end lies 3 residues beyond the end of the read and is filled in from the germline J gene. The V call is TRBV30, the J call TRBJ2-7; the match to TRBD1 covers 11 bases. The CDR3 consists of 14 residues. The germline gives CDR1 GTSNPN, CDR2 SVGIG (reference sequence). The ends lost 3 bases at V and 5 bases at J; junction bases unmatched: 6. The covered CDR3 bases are TGTGCCTGGAGGGGACAGGGGGGAAACGACGAG. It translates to CAWRGQGGNDE. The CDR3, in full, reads CAWRGQGGNDEQYF.

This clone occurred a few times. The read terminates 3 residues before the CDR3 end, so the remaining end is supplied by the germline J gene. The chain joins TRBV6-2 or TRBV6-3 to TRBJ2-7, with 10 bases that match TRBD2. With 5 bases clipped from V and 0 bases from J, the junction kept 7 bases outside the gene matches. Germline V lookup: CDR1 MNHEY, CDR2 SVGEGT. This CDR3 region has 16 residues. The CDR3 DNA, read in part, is TGTGCCAGCAGTCTTGACCTAGCGGGGGTCTCCTACGAG. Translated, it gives CASSLDLAGVSYE. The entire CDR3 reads CASSLDLAGVSYEQYF.

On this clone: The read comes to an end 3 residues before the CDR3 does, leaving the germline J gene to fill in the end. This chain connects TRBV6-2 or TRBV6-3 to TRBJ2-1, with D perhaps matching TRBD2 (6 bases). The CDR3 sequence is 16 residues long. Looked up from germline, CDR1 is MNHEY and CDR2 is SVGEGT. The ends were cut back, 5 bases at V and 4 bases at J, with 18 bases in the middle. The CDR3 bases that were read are TGTGCCAGCAGTACCTACGGGGGTACCCTATACAATGAG. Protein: CASSTYGGTLYNE. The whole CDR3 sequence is CASSTYGGTLYNEQFF.

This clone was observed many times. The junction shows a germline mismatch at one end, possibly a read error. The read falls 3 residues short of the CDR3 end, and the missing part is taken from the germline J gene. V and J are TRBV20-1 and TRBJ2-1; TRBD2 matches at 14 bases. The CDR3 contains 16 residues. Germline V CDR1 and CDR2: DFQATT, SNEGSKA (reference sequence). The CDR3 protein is CSAAGLAGASDNEQFF. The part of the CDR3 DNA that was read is TGCAGTGCTGCGGGACTAGCGGGGGCCTCCGACAATGAG.

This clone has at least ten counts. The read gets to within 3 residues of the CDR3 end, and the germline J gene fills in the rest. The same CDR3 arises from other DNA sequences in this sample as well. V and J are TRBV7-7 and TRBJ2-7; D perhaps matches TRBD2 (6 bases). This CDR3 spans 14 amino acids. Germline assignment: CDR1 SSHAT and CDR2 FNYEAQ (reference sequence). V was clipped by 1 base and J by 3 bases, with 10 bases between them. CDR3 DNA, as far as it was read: TGTGCCAGCAGCTTAGTGCCCGGGGGCTACGAG. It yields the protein CASSLVPGGYE. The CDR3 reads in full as CASSLVPGGYEQYF.

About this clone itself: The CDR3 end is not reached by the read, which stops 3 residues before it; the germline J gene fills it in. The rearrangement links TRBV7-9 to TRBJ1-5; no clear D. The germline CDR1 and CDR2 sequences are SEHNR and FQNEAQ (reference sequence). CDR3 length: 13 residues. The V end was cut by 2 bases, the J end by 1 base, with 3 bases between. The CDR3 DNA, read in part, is TGTGCCAGCAGCTTAAGCAGCAATCAGCCC. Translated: CASSLSSNQP. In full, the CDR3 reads CASSLSSNQPQHF.

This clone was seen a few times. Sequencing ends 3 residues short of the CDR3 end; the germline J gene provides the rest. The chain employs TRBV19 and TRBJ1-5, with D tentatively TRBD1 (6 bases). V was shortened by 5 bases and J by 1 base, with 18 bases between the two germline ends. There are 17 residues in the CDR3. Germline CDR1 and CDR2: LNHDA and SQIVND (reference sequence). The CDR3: CASSPPYRELSNQPQHF. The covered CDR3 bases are TGTGCCAGTAGTCCCCCTTACAGGGAGCTAAGCAATCAGCCC.

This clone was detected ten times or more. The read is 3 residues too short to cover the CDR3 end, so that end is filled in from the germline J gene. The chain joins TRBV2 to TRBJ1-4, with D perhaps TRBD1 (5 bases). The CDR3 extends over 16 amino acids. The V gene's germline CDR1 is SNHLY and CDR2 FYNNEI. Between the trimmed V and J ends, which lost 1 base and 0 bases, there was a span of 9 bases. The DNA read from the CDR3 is TGTGCCAGCAGTGAAGGACAGCTCACAACTAATGAAAAA. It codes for CASSEGQLTTNEK. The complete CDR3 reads CASSEGQLTTNEKLFF.

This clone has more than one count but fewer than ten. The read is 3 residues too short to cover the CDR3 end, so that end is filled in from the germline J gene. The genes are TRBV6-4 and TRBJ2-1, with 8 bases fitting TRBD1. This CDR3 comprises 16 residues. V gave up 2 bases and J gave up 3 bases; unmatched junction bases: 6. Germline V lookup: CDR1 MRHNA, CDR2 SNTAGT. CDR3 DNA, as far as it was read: TGTGCCAGCAGTGACCGGACAGGGCCAAACTACAATGAG. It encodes CASSDRTGPNYNE. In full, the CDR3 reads CASSDRTGPNYNEQFF.

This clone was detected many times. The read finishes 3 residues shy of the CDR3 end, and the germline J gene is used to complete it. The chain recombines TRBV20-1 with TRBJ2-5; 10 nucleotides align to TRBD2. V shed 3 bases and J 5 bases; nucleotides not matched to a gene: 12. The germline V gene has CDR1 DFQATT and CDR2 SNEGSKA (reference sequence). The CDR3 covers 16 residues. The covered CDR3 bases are TGCAGTGCTAGCCGGCTAGCGGGGGCCATGTCGGAGACC. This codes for CSASRLAGAMSET. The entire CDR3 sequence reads CSASRLAGAMSETQYF.

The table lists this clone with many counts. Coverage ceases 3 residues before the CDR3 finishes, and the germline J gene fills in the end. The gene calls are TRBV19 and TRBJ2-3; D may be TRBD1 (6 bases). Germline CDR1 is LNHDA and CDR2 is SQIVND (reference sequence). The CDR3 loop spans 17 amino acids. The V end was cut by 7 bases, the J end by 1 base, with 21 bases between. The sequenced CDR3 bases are TGTGCCAGTAACCATCTGGGGGCCCCGTCCGGCACAGATACG. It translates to CASNHLGAPSGTDT. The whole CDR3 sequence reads CASNHLGAPSGTDTQYF.

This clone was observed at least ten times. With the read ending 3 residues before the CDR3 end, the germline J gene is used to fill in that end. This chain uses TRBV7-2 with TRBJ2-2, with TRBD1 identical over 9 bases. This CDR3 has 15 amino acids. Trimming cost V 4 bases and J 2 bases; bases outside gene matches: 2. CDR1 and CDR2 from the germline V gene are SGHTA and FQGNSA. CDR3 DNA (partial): TGTGCCAGCAGCTGGGACAGGGCAAACACCGGGGAG. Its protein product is CASSWDRANTGE. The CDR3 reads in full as CASSWDRANTGELFF.

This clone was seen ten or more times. The covered CDR3 bases are TGCGCCAGCAGTGATACAGGGTTATGGACAGATACG. Its protein is CASSDTGLWTDT. The entire CDR3 reads CASSDTGLWTDTQYF. This chain uses TRBV10-1 with TRBJ2-3; TRBD1 is a possible D gene (6 bases). The sequenced fragment ends 3 residues before the CDR3 boundary, so the rest is inferred from the germline J gene. Between the trimmed V and J ends, which lost 3 bases and 3 bases, there was a span of 13 bases. This CDR3 contains 15 residues. Germline V lookup: CDR1 WNHNN, CDR2 SYGVQD (reference sequence).